Given below is one T cell receptor beta chain in context. The antigen is undetermined. This record belongs to a study of T-cell memory formation after mild COVID-19. In the study overall: Largely, TCR clusters stayed within a single donor.

MiXCR, applied by TCRdb to the 5' RACE reads, yields one record per CDR3 protein. This table has around 300,000 distinct CDR3 sequences, roughly 15% appearing once. J gave up 4 bases and V 8 bases, and 7 bases lay outside the gene matches. The CDR3 runs 13 residues. Germline CDR1 and CDR2: MNHNY and SVGAGI (reference sequence). Regarding the study as a whole: Clones that contracted from day 15 to 85 were balanced CD4/CD8, while later expanders leaned CD4+. The CD4+ clones that contracted clustered mainly within CM and EM, and the CD8+ clones concentrated in EMRA. The finding that pre-infection memory included some responding clones suggested that cross-reactive memory joined.

The gene calls are TRBV6-6 and TRBJ1-2; TRBD1 matches 7 bases. Material: PBMCs or a T cell subset sorted from them (not recorded which). This clonotype originated in a man aged 18 to 29 who had mild COVID-19 (a few samples of this study predate the infection). Cell type and time point are not known. In DNA, the CDR3 is TGTGCCAGCGACGCTCGGACAGGCTATGGCTACACCTTC. Translation gives CASDARTGYGYTF.